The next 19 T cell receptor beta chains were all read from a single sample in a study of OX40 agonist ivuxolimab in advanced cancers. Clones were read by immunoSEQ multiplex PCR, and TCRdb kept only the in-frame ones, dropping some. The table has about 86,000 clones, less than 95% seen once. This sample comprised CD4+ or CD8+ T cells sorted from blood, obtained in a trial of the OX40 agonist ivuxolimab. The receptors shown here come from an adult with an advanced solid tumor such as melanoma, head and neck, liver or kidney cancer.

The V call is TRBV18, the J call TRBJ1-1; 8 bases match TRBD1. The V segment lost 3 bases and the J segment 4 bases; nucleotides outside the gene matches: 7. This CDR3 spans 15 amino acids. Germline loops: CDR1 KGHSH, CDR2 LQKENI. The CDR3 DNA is TGTGCCAGCTCACCCAGGACAGGGTACGTCACTGAAGCTTTCTTT. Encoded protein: CASSPRTGYVTEAFF.

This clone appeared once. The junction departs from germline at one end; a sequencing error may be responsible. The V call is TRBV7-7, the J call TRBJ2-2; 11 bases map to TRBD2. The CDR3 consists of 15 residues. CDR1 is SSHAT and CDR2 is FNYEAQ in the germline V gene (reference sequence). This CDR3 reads CASSLTSGSAGELFF. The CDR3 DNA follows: TGTGCTAGCAGCCTCACTAGCGGGAGTGCCGGGGAGCTGTTTTTT.

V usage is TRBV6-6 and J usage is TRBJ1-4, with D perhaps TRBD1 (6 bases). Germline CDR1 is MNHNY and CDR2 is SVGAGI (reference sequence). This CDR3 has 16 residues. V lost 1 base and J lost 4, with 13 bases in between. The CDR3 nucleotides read TGTGCCAGCAGTTACTTGAGGACAGAAAATAATGAAAAACTGTTTTTT. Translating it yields CASSYLRTENNEKLFF.

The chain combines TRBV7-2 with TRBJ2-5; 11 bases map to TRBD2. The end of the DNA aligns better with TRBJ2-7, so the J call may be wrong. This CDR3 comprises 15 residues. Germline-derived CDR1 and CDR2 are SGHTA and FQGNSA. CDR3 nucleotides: TGTGCCAGCAGTTCCTGGACTAGCGGGTCCTACGAGCAGTACTTC. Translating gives CASSSWTSGSYEQYF.

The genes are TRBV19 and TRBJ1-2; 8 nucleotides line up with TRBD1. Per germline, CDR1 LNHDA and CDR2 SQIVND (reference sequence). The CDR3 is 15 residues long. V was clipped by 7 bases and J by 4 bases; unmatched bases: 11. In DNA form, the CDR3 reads TGTGCCAGTAAGGAGACAGGGGCCCGTGCCTATGGCTACACCTTC. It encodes CASKETGARAYGYTF. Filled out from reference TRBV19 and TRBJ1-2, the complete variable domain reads DGGITQSPKYLFRKEGQNVTLSCEQNLNHDAMYWYRQDPGQGLRLIYYSQIVNDFQKGDIAEGYSVSREKKESFPLTVTSAQKNPTAFYLCASKETGARAYGYTFGSGTRLTVV.

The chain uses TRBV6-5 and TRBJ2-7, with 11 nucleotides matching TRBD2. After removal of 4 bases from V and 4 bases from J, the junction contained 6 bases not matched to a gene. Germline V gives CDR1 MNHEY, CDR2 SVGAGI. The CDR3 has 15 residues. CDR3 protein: CASSSLAGGLYEQYF. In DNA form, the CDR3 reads TGTGCCAGCAGTTCTTTAGCGGGAGGGTTGTACGAGCAGTACTTC.

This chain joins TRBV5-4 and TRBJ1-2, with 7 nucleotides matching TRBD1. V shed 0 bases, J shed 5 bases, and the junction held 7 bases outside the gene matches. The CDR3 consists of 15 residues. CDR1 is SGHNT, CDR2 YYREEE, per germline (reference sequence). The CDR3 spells CASSLGQQGPYGYTF. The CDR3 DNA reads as TGTGCCAGCAGCTTGGGACAACAGGGGCCTTATGGCTACACCTTC.

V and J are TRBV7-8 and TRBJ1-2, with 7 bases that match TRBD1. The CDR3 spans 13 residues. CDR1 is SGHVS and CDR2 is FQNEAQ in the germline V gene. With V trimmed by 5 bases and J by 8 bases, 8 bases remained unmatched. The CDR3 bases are TGTGCCAGCAGCCCACCAGGGGGTGACGGCTACACCTTC. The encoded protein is CASSPPGGDGYTF.

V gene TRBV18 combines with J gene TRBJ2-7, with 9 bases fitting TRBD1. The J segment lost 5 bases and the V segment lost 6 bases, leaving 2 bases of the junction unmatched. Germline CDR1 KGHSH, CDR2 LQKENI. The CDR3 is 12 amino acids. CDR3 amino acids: CASSGTGNEQYF. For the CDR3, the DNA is TGTGCCAGCTCCGGGACAGGGAACGAGCAGTACTTC.

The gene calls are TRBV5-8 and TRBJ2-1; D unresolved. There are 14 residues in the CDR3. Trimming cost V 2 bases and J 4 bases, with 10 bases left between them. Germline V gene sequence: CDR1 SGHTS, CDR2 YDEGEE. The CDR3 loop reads CASSFGIGYNEQFF. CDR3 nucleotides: TGTGCCAGCAGCTTTGGGATAGGTTACAATGAGCAGTTCTTC.

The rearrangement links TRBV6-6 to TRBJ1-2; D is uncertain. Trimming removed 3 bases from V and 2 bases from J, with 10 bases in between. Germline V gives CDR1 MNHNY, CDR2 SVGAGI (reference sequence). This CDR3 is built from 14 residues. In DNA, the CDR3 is TGTGCCAGCAGTTATATGAGAGGGAACTATGGCTACACCTTC. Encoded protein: CASSYMRGNYGYTF.

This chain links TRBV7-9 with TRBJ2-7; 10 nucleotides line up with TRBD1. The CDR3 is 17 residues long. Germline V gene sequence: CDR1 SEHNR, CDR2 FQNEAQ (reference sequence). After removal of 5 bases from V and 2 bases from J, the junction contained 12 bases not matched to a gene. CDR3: CASSPLTGTGDPYEQYF. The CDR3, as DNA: TGTGCCAGCAGCCCCCTAACCGGGACAGGGGACCCCTACGAGCAGTACTTC.

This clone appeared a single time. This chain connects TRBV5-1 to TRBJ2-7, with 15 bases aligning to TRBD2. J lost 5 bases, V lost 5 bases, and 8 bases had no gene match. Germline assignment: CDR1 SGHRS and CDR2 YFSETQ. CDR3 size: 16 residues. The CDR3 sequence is CASRGLAGGPADEQYF. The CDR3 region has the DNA TGCGCCAGCAGGGGACTAGCGGGAGGTCCCGCCGACGAGCAGTACTTC.

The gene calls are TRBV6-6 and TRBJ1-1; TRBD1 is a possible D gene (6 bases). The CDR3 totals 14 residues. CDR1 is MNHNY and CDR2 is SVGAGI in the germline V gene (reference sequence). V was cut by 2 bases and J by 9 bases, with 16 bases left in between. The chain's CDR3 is CASSYKRQAPQAFF. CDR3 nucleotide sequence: TGTGCCAGCAGTTACAAGAGACAGGCTCCTCAAGCTTTCTTT.

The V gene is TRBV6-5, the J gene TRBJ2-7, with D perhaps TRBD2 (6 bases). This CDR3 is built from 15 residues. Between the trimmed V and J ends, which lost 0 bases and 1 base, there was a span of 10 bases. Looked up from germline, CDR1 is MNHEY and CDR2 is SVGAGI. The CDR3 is CASSYSREPSYEQYF. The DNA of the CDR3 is TGTGCCAGCAGTTACTCTCGGGAGCCGTCCTACGAGCAGTACTTC.

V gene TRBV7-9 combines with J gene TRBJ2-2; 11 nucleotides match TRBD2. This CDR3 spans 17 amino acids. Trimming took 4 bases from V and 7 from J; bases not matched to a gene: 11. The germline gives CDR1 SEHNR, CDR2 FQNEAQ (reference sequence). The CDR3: CASSWLVAGGPSGELFF. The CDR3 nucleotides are TGTGCCAGCAGCTGGCTTGTAGCGGGAGGGCCCAGCGGGGAGCTGTTTTTT.

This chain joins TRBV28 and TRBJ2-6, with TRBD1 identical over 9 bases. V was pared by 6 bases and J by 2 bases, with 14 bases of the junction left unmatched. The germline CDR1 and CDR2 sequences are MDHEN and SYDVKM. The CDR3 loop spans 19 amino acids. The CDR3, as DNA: TGTGCCAGCAGCACTTGGGACAGGGTGAATCGTCCTGGGGCCAACGTCCTGACTTTC. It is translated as CASSTWDRVNRPGANVLTF.

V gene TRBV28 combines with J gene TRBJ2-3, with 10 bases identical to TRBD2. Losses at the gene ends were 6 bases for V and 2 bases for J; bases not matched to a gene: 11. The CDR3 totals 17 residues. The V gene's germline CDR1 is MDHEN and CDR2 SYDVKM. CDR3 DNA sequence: TGTGCCAGCAGGACCATACGGACTAGCGGAGACACAGATACGCAGTATTTT. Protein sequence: CASRTIRTSGDTDTQYF.

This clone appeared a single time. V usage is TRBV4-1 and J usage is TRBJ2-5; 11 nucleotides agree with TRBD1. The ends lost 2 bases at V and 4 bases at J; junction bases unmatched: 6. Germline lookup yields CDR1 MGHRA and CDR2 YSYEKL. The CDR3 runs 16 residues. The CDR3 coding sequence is TGCGCCAGCAGCCAACTAGGGACAGGGGGGAGAGAGACCCAGTACTTC. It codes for CASSQLGTGGRETQYF.